Here is one T cell receptor beta chain with its context. Using its own MiXCR run on the PCR reads, TCRdb lists one record per CDR3 protein. There are just over 15,000 distinct CDR3 sequences in the sample; roughly 54% occur only once, and roughly 35% lies in the top ten. The CDR3 runs to 14 residues. The trim removed 6 bases at V and 0 bases at J, leaving 4 bases unmatched. The entry originates in a study of tumor-infiltrating lymphocytes in oesophageal squamous cell carcinoma. Material for sequencing was esophageal tumor tissue. The source of this sequence is a female donor with esophageal squamous cell carcinoma. The V and J genes are TRBV12-3 or TRBV12-4 and TRBJ1-1; 7 bases match TRBD1. In DNA form, the CDR3 reads TGTGCCAGCAGAAACAGGGGCGTGAACACTGAAGCTTTCTTT. This codes for CASRNRGVNTEAFF.